The present entry profiles one T cell receptor beta chain with its context. The V gene lost 2 bases and the J gene lost 2 bases, with 17 bases spanning the gap. The CDR3 totals 17 residues. CDR1 SGHNT and CDR2 YYREEE come from the germline V gene (reference sequence). These data belong to a study of cytomegalovirus exposure and HLA in healthy donors. A multiplex PCR was run with 60 Vbeta primers and 13 Jbeta primers. TCRdb keeps only in-frame clones here, not all; method: immunoSEQ multiplex PCR. Of 160,000 or so clones listed, 60% to 85% are singletons. What was sequenced was PBMCs. The V and J genes are TRBV5-4 and TRBJ1-3, with a tentative D call TRBD1 (6 bases). This receptor was taken from a woman aged 25 to 39 in good health and CMV-seronegative. CDR3 loop: CASSFRGGGSAGNTIYF. Written as DNA, the CDR3 is TGTGCCAGCAGCTTTAGGGGAGGGGGTTCGGCTGGAAACACCATATATTTT.